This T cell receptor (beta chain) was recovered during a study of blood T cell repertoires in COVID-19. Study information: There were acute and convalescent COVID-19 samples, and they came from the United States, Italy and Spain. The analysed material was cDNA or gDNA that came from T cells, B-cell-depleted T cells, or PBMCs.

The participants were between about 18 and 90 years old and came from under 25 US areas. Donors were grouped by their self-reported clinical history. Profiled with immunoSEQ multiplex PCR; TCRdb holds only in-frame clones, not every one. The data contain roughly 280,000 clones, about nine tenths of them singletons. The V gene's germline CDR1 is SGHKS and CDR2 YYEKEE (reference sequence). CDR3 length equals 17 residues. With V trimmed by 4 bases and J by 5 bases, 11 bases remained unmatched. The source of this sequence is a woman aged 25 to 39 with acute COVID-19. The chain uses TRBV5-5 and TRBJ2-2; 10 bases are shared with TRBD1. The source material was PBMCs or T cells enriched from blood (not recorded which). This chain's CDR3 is CASSLAGTGVGTGELFF. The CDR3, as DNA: TGTGCCAGCAGCCTAGCCGGGACAGGGGTTGGGACCGGGGAGCTGTTTTTT. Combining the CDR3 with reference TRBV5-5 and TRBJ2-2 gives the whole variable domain DAGVTQSPTHLIKTRGQQVTLRCSPISGHKSVSWYQQVLGQGPQFIFQYYEKEERGRGNFPDRFSARQFPNYSSELNVNALLLGDSALYLCASSLAGTGVGTGELFFGEGSRLTVL.